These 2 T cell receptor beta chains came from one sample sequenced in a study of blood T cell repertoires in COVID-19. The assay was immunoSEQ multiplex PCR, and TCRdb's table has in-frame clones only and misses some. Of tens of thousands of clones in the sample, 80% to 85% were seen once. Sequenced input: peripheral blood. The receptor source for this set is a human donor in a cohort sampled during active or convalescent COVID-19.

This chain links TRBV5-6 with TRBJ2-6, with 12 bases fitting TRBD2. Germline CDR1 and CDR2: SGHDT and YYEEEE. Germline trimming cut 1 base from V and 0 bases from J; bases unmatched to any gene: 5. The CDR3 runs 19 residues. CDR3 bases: TGTGCCAGCAGCTTGTCGGGACTAGCGGGTTCCTCTGGGGCCAACGTCCTGACTTTC. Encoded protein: CASSLSGLAGSSGANVLTF.

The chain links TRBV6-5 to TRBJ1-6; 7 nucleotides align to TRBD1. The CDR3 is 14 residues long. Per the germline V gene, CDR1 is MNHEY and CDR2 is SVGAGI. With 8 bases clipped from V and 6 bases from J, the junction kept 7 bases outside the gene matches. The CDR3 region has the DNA TGTGCCAGCTTATCGGGACAGTTTAATTCACCCCTCCACTTT. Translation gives CASLSGQFNSPLHF.